This T cell receptor (beta chain) was observed in a study of cytomegalovirus exposure and HLA in healthy donors. Findings of the study overall: In a later analysis, HLA-associated TCR beta chains were more clonally expanded than equally common others. Analysis performed later found roughly 17,000 TCR beta sequences associated with HLA alleles at 0.05 false discovery rate. CMV antigen specificity of a few CMV-associated chains was confirmed in vitro.

A multiplex PCR was run with 60 Vbeta primers and 13 Jbeta primers. Authors' processing steps: Later reanalysis found around 74 million unique TCR beta chains, around 10 million of them shared. TCRdb keeps only in-frame clones here, not all; method: immunoSEQ multiplex PCR. That table supplies the V and J calls and clone size; D and trimming were determined from the DNA. In the table there are 210,000 or so clones, over 65% of which are singletons. About this clone itself: Its target is unknown.

Germline loops: CDR1 MDHEN, CDR2 SYDVKM. Trimming at V came to 4 bases and at J to 5 bases, leaving 3 bases not matched to a gene. The CDR3 is made up of 13 amino acids. The V gene is TRBV28, the J gene TRBJ1-2, with 8 bases aligning to TRBD1. This sequence originates from a human donor in good health. The sample comprised PBMCs. The CDR3 loop is CASSSGQAYGYTF. DNA of the CDR3: TGTGCCAGCAGTTCGGGACAGGCTTATGGCTACACCTTC.